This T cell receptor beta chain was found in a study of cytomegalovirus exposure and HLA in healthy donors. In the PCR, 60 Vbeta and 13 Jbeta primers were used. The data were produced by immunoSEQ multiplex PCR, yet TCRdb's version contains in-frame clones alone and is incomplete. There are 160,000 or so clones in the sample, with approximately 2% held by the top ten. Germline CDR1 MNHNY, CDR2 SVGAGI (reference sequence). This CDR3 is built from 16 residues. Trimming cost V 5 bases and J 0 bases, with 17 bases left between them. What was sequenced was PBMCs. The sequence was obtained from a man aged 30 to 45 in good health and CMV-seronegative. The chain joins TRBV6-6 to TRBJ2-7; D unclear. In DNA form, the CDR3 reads TGTGCCAGCAGTAGCCCCCACAGTTATCCCTCCTACGAGCAGTACTTC. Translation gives CASSSPHSYPSYEQYF.